The clone carrying this T cell receptor beta chain was recorded many times. Its antigen is unidentified. Profiling relied on immunoSEQ multiplex PCR, and the TCRdb table lists in-frame clones only, not all of them. Altogether around 100,000 clones are present, about 91% being singletons, with the ten largest covering about 2.4%. This entry comes from a study of siplizumab effects on memory and regulatory T cells. Notes on the study in general: Researchers could not give a naive or memory phenotype to roughly 75-96% of proliferating CD4+ or CD8+ clones. Alloreactive sequences tracing back to unstimulated CD4+ memory cells were significantly reduced by siplizumab. With siplizumab, mappable alloreactive CD4+ clones averaged around 70% Treg-derived, versus approximately 29% in controls.

Looked up from germline, CDR1 is SEHNR and CDR2 is FQNEAQ (reference sequence). CDR3 length: 17 amino acids. V shed 4 bases and J shed 0 bases, with 15 bases lying between them. The clonotype originates from a human donor in good health. Some clones in this sample may be carry-over from other donors' samples. The gene calls are TRBV7-9 and TRBJ1-4, with D possibly being TRBD1 (6 bases). Sequencing was done on a sample of CD4+ T cells sorted from blood. In DNA, the CDR3 is TGTGCCAGCAGCTCCAACGGTCGGACAGCAACTAATGAAAAACTGTTTTTT. Its protein product is CASSSNGRTATNEKLFF.